The rows below give T cell receptor beta chains drawn from one sample of a study of PD-L1 blockade in urothelial cancer. The data were produced by immunoSEQ multiplex PCR, yet TCRdb's version contains in-frame clones alone and is incomplete. Here the sample spans about 30,000 clones, over 75% being singletons. This material consisted of PBMCs, taken around atezolizumab (anti-PD-L1) treatment. Receptor source: a man in his sixties with urothelial cancer. CDR3s include the opening cysteine and the closing phenylalanine or tryptophan. A D gene is named only where the DNA matches it firmly. Size is stated for part of the rows, as once, few or many counts, or as a class when the clone is expanded.

j_call	v_call	clone_size	d_call	cdr3_aa	cdr3_nt
TRBJ2-1	TRBV5-1	NA	TRBD2	CASSLGTSDNEQFF	TGCGCCAGCAGCTTGGGGACTAGCGACAATGAGCAGTTCTTC
TRBJ1-2	TRBV30	NA	NA	CAYRVGYGYTF	TGTGCCTACAGGGTTGGCTATGGCTACACCTTC
TRBJ1-2	TRBV6-5	NA	NA	CVVKGGLNYGYTF	TGTGTCGTGAAGGGGGGGCTTAACTATGGCTACACCTTC
TRBJ2-5	TRBV7-9	NA	NA	CASSLLDRRQETQYF	TGTGCCAGCAGCTTACTGGACAGACGTCAAGAGACCCAGTACTTC
TRBJ2-1	TRBV5-1	NA	TRBD2	CASSLFSGRENEQFF	TGCGCCAGCAGCTTATTTAGCGGGAGGGAAAATGAGCAGTTCTTC
TRBJ1-4	TRBV5-5	NA	NA	CASSLALPSQSTNEKLFF	TGTGCCAGCAGCTTGGCTTTGCCTTCGCAGTCAACTAATGAAAAACTGTTTTTT
TRBJ1-3	TRBV7-6	NA	NA	CASSFVLSGRLSSGNTIYF	TGTGCCAGCAGCTTCGTATTATCAGGCAGATTAAGCTCTGGAAACACCATATATTTT
TRBJ2-3	TRBV7-3	NA	TRBD2	CASSLTGPALAGGGDTQYF	TGTGCCAGCAGCTTAACAGGACCCGCCCTAGCGGGAGGAGGAGATACGCAGTATTTT
TRBJ2-7	TRBV7-6	NA	TRBD2	CASSLMGASGRVPSYEQYF	TGTGCCAGCAGCCTTATGGGGGCTAGCGGGAGAGTCCCCTCCTACGAGCAGTACTTC
TRBJ1-1	TRBV7-8	NA	TRBD1	CASSLLSGTGRYTEAFF	TGTGCCAGCAGCTTACTCTCCGGGACAGGGCGGTACACTGAAGCTTTCTTT
TRBJ1-1	TRBV25-1	NA	NA	CASSERQNRAFF	TGTGCCAGCAGTGAAAGACAGAACCGGGCTTTCTTT
TRBJ1-3	TRBV5-4	NA	TRBD1	CASSLGGTASGNTIYF	TGTGCCAGCAGCTTGGGCGGGACAGCCTCTGGAAACACCATATATTTT
TRBJ1-1	TRBV5-1	NA	NA	CASSLEPGNTEAFF	TGCGCCAGCAGCTTGGAGCCAGGGAACACTGAAGCTTTCTTT
TRBJ2-2	TRBV11-1	NA	TRBD1	CASSTAYQLDRDFSGELFF	TGTGCCAGCAGCACAGCCTACCAACTGGACAGGGACTTTTCCGGGGAGCTGTTTTTT
TRBJ1-6	TRBV15	NA	NA	CATSRVGENNSPLHF	TGTGCCACCAGCAGAGTTGGAGAAAATAATTCACCCCTCCACTTT
TRBJ2-7	TRBV30	few	NA	CAWTAALGSRQYF	TGTGCCTGGACCGCGGCCCTCGGATCGAGGCAGTACTTC
TRBJ1-3	TRBV6-4	NA	NA	CASSDSKGTTSGNTIYF	TGTGCCAGCAGTGACTCGAAAGGGACAACTTCTGGAAACACCATATATTTT
TRBJ2-2	TRBV6-5	NA	NA	CASSPSPGELFF	TGTGCCAGCAGCCCCAGTCCCGGGGAGCTGTTTTTT
TRBJ1-1	TRBV4-3	NA	NA	CASSQGALNTEAFF	TGCGCCAGCAGCCAAGGAGCGTTGAACACTGAAGCTTTCTTT
TRBJ1-5	TRBV7-2	NA	TRBD1	CASSGGQGWQPQHF	TGTGCCAGCAGCGGGGGACAGGGCTGGCAGCCCCAGCATTTT
TRBJ1-5	TRBV7-2	NA	TRBD1	CASSNRGPLRQGRDQPQHF	TGTGCCAGCAGCAACCGCGGACCTTTGAGACAGGGTCGGGATCAGCCCCAGCATTTT
TRBJ2-5	TRBV11-2	NA	NA	CASSLGGGAYKETQYF	TGTGCCAGCAGCTTAGGTGGAGGGGCGTACAAAGAGACCCAGTACTTC
TRBJ1-1	TRBV5-1	NA	TRBD1	CASSRDRADTEAFF	TGCGCCAGCAGCAGAGACAGGGCTGACACTGAAGCTTTCTTT
TRBJ2-7	TRBV27	few	TRBD1	CASSRGQGSYEQYF	TGTGCCAGCAGCCGTGGACAGGGCTCCTACGAGCAGTACTTC
TRBJ1-3	TRBV12-5	NA	NA	CASGLQGSGNTIYF	TGTGCTAGTGGTTTGCAGGGCTCTGGAAACACCATATATTTT